The 17 T cell receptor beta chains listed next were all sequenced from one sample in a study of cytomegalovirus exposure and HLA in healthy donors. PCR primers comprised 60 Vbeta and 13 Jbeta primers. Measured with immunoSEQ multiplex PCR; TCRdb has only the in-frame clones, and not every one. The table includes 130,000 or so clones, around 8.5% detected once. Sequences were obtained from PBMCs. The receptor source for this set is a man between 40 and 49 years old in good health and CMV-seronegative.

This clone has only a few counts. The V gene is TRBV5-1, the J gene TRBJ2-1, with 11 nucleotides matching TRBD1. The CDR3 is made up of 15 amino acids. Germline V CDR1 and CDR2: SGHRS, YFSETQ. Trimming at V came to 4 bases and at J to 5 bases, leaving 5 bases not matched to a gene. The CDR3 nucleotides are TGCGCCAGCAGCGGCGGACAGGGGGCGAACAATGAGCAGTTCTTC. It is translated as CASSGGQGANNEQFF.

This clone turned up a few times. V gene TRBV7-9 combines with J gene TRBJ1-1; possibly TRBD1 for D (5 bases). The germline gives CDR1 SEHNR, CDR2 FQNEAQ (reference sequence). Trimming removed 2 bases from V and 3 bases from J, with 13 bases in between. The CDR3 loop spans 15 amino acids. CDR3 in DNA: TGTGCCAGCAGCTTATCTGGACAATGGGACACTGAAGCTTTCTTT. It yields the protein CASSLSGQWDTEAFF.

This clone occurred a few times. The chain joins TRBV5-1 to TRBJ2-1; 14 bases fit TRBD2. V dropped 0 bases and J dropped 4; count of bases not matched to a gene: 0. The CDR3 contains 16 residues. Germline values: CDR1 SGHRS, CDR2 YFSETQ. CDR3 DNA: TGCGCCAGCAGCTTGGGACTAGCGGGGGGGTACAATGAGCAGTTCTTC. Encoded protein: CASSLGLAGGYNEQFF.

This clone was counted only a few times. The V and J genes are TRBV11-3 and TRBJ2-1; 7 nucleotides line up with TRBD1. The CDR3 length is 15 residues. Germline CDR1 is SGHNT and CDR2 is YENEEA. V dropped 5 bases and J dropped 4; count of bases not matched to a gene: 8. DNA for the CDR3: TGTGCCAGCAGCCCTTCCAACAGGGGTTACAATGAGCAGTTCTTC. Protein: CASSPSNRGYNEQFF.

This clone was observed a few times. Different DNA sequences within this sample yield the same CDR3. This chain joins TRBV7-9 and TRBJ1-5, with 7 positions matching TRBD1. CDR3 length: 14 residues. The V segment lost 5 bases and the J segment 2 bases; nucleotides outside the gene matches: 3. CDR1 is SEHNR and CDR2 is FQNEAQ in the germline V gene (reference sequence). This CDR3 reads CASSLGQGNQPQHF. The CDR3 DNA sequence: TGTGCCAGCAGCCTCGGACAGGGCAATCAGCCCCAGCATTTT. The entire variable domain, with the rest obtained from reference TRBV7-9 and TRBJ1-5, is as follows: DTGVSQNPRHKITKRGQNVTFRCDPISEHNRLYWYRQTLGQGPEFLTYFQNEAQLEKSRLLSDRFSAERPKGSFSTLEIQRTEQGDSAMYLCASSLGQGNQPQHFGDGTRLSIL.

This clone was counted between two and nine times. The V call is TRBV10-3, the J call TRBJ1-1; no clear D gene. The CDR3 runs to 16 residues. Germline V CDR1 and CDR2: ENHRY, SYGVKD. V was cut by 3 bases and J by 0 bases, with 14 bases left in between. The CDR3 nucleotides are TGTGCCATCAGTGACCCCGGGGATAACATGAACACTGAAGCTTTCTTT. Encoded protein: CAISDPGDNMNTEAFF.

This chain links TRBV7-6 with TRBJ2-7, with 11 nucleotides matching TRBD2. The germline V gene has CDR1 SGHVS and CDR2 FNYEAQ. CDR3 length: 16 residues. V lost 1 base and J lost 2; bases outside the gene matches: 4. The CDR3 DNA sequence: TGTGCCAGCAGCTTAGGGGTTAGCGGGGGGGCCTACGAGCAGTACTTC. Its protein is CASSLGVSGGAYEQYF.

This clone was seen a handful of times. V is TRBV6-5 and J is TRBJ2-5; TRBD2 aligns across 14 bases. Germline CDR1 is MNHEY and CDR2 is SVGAGI. The CDR3 is 15 amino acids. Trimming took 5 bases from V and 7 from J; bases not matched to a gene: 6. The CDR3 sequence is CASSATSGGEGTQYF. The CDR3 DNA reads TGTGCCAGCAGTGCGACTAGCGGGGGGGAAGGGACCCAGTACTTC.

The V gene is TRBV12-5, the J gene TRBJ2-5, with 10 bases fitting TRBD1. Germline V lookup: CDR1 LGHNT, CDR2 FRNRAP. The length of the CDR3 is 14 residues. The V and J ends lost 10 bases and 5 bases, in that order; junction bases with no gene match: 10. This CDR3 reads CATSTGQGYETQYF. The CDR3 coding sequence is TGTGCTACTTCCACGGGACAGGGGTATGAGACCCAGTACTTC. The full variable domain, rest sourced from reference TRBV12-5 and TRBJ2-5, is DARVTQTPRHKVTEMGQEVTMRCQPILGHNTVFWYRQTMMQGLELLAYFRNRAPLDDSGMPKDRFSAEMPDATLATLKIQPSEPRDSAVYFCATSTGQGYETQYFGPGTRLLVL.

The table lists this clone with a few counts. The DNA of the CDR3 is TGTGCCAGCAGCTCCAGCGGGGATGGCACAGATACGCAGTATTTT. Protein product: CASSSSGDGTDTQYF. This sequence joins TRBV7-2 and TRBJ2-3, with 7 bases fitting TRBD2. V trimming: 4 bases; J trimming: 1 base; junction bases outside the gene matches: 5. The CDR3 extends over 15 amino acids. Germline V gives CDR1 SGHTA, CDR2 FQGNSA. Full variable domain (rest looked up from reference TRBV7-2 and TRBJ2-3): GAGVSQSPSNKVTEKGKDVELRCDPISGHTALYWYRQSLGQGLEFLIYFQGNSAPDKSGLPSDRFSAERTGGSVSTLTIQRTQQEDSAVYLCASSSSGDGTDTQYFGPGTRLTVL.

V and J are TRBV18 and TRBJ1-5, with a tentative D call TRBD1 (6 bases). Trimming removed 6 bases at V and 0 bases at J, with 15 bases between. CDR3 length equals 16 residues. CDR1 and CDR2 from the germline V gene are KGHSH and LQKENI. The CDR3 DNA reads as TGTGCCAGCTCCAGGGGCGGTGAATATAGCAATCAGCCCCAGCATTTT. It specifies CASSRGGEYSNQPQHF.

This rearrangement joins TRBV7-8 to TRBJ1-1; possibly TRBD1 for D (6 bases). This CDR3 comprises 13 residues. Germline CDR1 and CDR2: SGHVS and FQNEAQ. V dropped 8 bases and J dropped 1 base, with 11 bases sitting between them. CDR3 region: CASFGQTNTEAFF. The CDR3 DNA is TGTGCCAGCTTCGGACAGACGAACACTGAAGCTTTCTTT.

The J gene is TRBJ1-1, the V gene TRBV20-1; 7 bases are a match to TRBD1. Germline assignment: CDR1 DFQATT and CDR2 SNEGSKA (reference sequence). Trimming cost V 2 bases and J 7 bases; bases outside gene matches: 1. This CDR3 contains 11 residues. In nucleotides, the CDR3 is TGCAGTGCTAGAAGGGGGCTTGAAGCTTTCTTT. This translates into CSARRGLEAFF.

This clone was found a few times. J is TRBJ2-5 and V is TRBV29-1; 11 nucleotides align to TRBD2. In germline, CDR1 is SQVTM, CDR2 ANQGSEA. CDR3 length: 15 residues. V dropped 2 bases and J dropped 4; count of bases not matched to a gene: 6. The CDR3 DNA reads as TGCAGCGTTGAAACTAGCGGGGGCCAGGGAGAGACCCAGTACTTC. The encoded protein is CSVETSGGQGETQYF.

The chain joins TRBV6-6 to TRBJ1-5, with no clear D. V gave up 7 bases and J gave up 3 bases, with 13 bases separating them. CDR3 length equals 14 residues. Per the germline V gene, CDR1 is MNHNY and CDR2 is SVGAGI (reference sequence). The CDR3 DNA follows: TGTGCCAGCAAGAGGTTTCCAGTCAATCAGCCCCAGCATTTT. Its protein is CASKRFPVNQPQHF.

Only a few counts were recorded for this clone. The chain has TRBV7-2 and TRBJ2-7; perhaps TRBD2 as D (6 bases). The V gene lost 5 bases and the J gene lost 4 bases, with 9 bases spanning the gap. Per the germline V gene, CDR1 is SGHTA and CDR2 is FQGNSA. The CDR3 covers 12 residues. CDR3 in DNA: TGTGCCAGCAGCCCCGGGAGATACGAGCAGTACTTC. Translated, it gives CASSPGRYEQYF.

This clone appeared a few times. The genes are TRBV19 and TRBJ2-1; tentatively, D is TRBD1 (6 bases). The germline V gene has CDR1 LNHDA and CDR2 SQIVND (reference sequence). Between the trimmed V and J ends, which lost 2 bases and 0 bases, there was a span of 11 bases. CDR3 size: 16 residues. Written as DNA, the CDR3 is TGTGCCAGTAGTATACAGGGGCGATCCTCCTACAATGAGCAGTTCTTC. Its protein product is CASSIQGRSSYNEQFF. The full variable domain, its missing parts supplied by reference TRBV19 and TRBJ2-1, is DGGITQSPKYLFRKEGQNVTLSCEQNLNHDAMYWYRQDPGQGLRLIYYSQIVNDFQKGDIAEGYSVSREKKESFPLTVTSAQKNPTAFYLCASSIQGRSSYNEQFFGPGTRLTVL.